The table lists the clone carrying this TCR beta chain with many counts. Its specificity is unknown. Time point here: newly diagnosed GD, antithyroid drugs for less than 3 months. From RNA extracted from PBMCs, the TCR library was made. Graves' disease was diagnosed by American Thyroid Association guidelines. Each patient gave approximately 8.8 milliliters of EDTA-anticoagulated peripheral blood. CDR3 length equals 13 residues. The V gene lost 0 bases and the J gene lost 2 bases, with 6 bases spanning the gap. Germline CDR1 is SQVTM and CDR2 is ANQGSEA. Building of the TCR beta libraries involved iRepertoire HTBI primers and Arm-PCR of CDR3 regions. One entry per CDR3 protein results from TCRdb running MiXCR on the multiplex PCR reads. The sample shows about 310,000 distinct CDR3 sequences, roughly 18% of them seen only once. This record belongs to a study of regulatory T cells in long-lasting Graves disease. The study, taken as a whole, reports: A greater number of public clonotypes (about 3,000) was shared by persistent patients than by new patients (around 970).

This receptor was taken from a female donor with Graves disease. V gene TRBV29-1 combines with J gene TRBJ2-3; the D is unclear. Sequenced here: peripheral blood mononuclear cells (PBMCs), sampled at new diagnosis, from a patient treated with antithyroid drugs. CDR3 nucleotides: TGCAGCGTTGAAGACAGCGCCACAGATACGCAGTATTTT. Translating gives CSVEDSATDTQYF.